These 30 T cell receptor beta chains came from one sample sequenced in a study of T cells in Graves' hyperthyroidism and ophthalmopathy. TCR beta CDR3 region amplification was performed from RNA transcripts. The primer set for the first-round RT-PCR of the TCR CDR3 was HTBI. From the multiplex PCR reads, TCRdb called clonotypes with MiXCR, one entry per CDR3 protein. The sample yields about 380,000 distinct CDR3 sequences, less than 20% seen once. The sequenced sample was blood. These receptors were obtained from a man aged 18 to 29 with Graves' ophthalmopathy.

There are many counts of this clonotype. The chain links TRBV20-1 to TRBJ1-1; TRBD1 agrees at 7 bases. CDR1 is DFQATT, CDR2 SNEGSKA, per germline (reference sequence). The CDR3 is 12 residues long. V shed 6 bases and J 2 bases; nucleotides not matched to a gene: 3. The CDR3 is CSANRGNTEAFF. The CDR3 bases are TGCAGTGCCAACAGGGGAAACACTGAAGCTTTCTTT.

This clonotype was picked up many times. This sequence joins TRBV20-1 and TRBJ1-6; TRBD1 might be the D (5 bases). The CDR3 spans 15 residues. V gave up 1 base and J gave up 12 bases, with 19 bases separating them. From germline, CDR1 is DFQATT and CDR2 SNEGSKA (reference sequence). CDR3 nucleotide sequence: TGCAGTGCTAGAGTTCAAGACGCGGGGGGGGTACCCCTCCACTTT. Residues: CSARVQDAGGVPLHF.

This clonotype showed up many times. The rearrangement joins TRBV12-3 or TRBV12-4 to TRBJ2-7; the match to TRBD1 covers 11 bases. The CDR3 is made up of 15 amino acids. Unmatched junction bases numbered 8, after V lost 5 bases and J lost 5 bases. As DNA, the CDR3 is TGTGCCAGCAGTACCCGGGACAGGGGGGCCCACGAGCAGTACTTC. Translating gives CASSTRDRGAHEQYF.

The chain carries TRBV2 and TRBJ1-1; TRBD1 agrees at 8 bases. V was pared by 6 bases and J by 7 bases, with 4 bases of the junction left unmatched. CDR1 SNHLY and CDR2 FYNNEI come from the germline V gene. CDR3 size: 12 residues. CDR3 in amino acids: CASRLRGLEAFF. The CDR3 DNA is TGTGCCAGCAGGCTCAGGGGGCTTGAAGCTTTCTTT. The whole variable domain, filled in from reference TRBV2 and TRBJ1-1, reads EPEVTQTPSHQVTQMGQEVILRCVPISNHLYFYWYRQILGQKVEFLVSFYNNEISEKSEIFDDQFSVERPDGSNFTLKIRSTKLEDSAMYFCASRLRGLEAFFGQGTRLTVV.

This clonotype was counted between two and nine times. The gene calls are TRBV27 and TRBJ1-2; 10 bases are shared with TRBD1. V lost 5 bases to trimming and J lost 6 bases; unmatched junction nucleotides: 6. CDR3 size: 14 residues. Germline V lookup: CDR1 MNHEY, CDR2 SMNVEV (reference sequence). The CDR3 protein is CASSRQGASDGYTF. The CDR3 region has the DNA TGTGCCAGCAGTCGACAGGGGGCTTCCGATGGCTACACCTTC.

V gene TRBV24-1 combines with J gene TRBJ2-1; D is perhaps TRBD1 (6 bases). The CDR3 totals 14 residues. V lost 4 bases to trimming and J lost 10 bases, with 16 bases between them. CDR1 and CDR2 (germline): KGHDR, SFDVKD. The CDR3 is CATSELRGSGEQFF. As DNA, the CDR3 is TGTGCCACCAGTGAGCTGAGGGGGTCAGGGGAGCAGTTCTTC.

The V call is TRBV15, the J call TRBJ2-5, with 8 bases matching TRBD2. The CDR3 covers 19 residues. Trimming at V came to 0 bases and at J to 0 bases, leaving 12 bases not matched to a gene. Per germline, CDR1 LNHNV and CDR2 YYDKDF (reference sequence). The CDR3 DNA follows: TGTGCCACCAGCAGAGATAAAGGGCGGGGGGCTCCGTACCAAGAGACCCAGTACTTC. Its protein product is CATSRDKGRGAPYQETQYF.

The chain joins TRBV20-1 to TRBJ1-2, with TRBD1 identical over 11 bases. Germline trimming cut 5 bases from V and 2 bases from J; bases unmatched to any gene: 7. Germline lookup yields CDR1 DFQATT and CDR2 SNEGSKA (reference sequence). CDR3 length equals 15 residues. The CDR3 protein is CSASGRTGGNYGYTF. The CDR3 DNA reads TGCAGTGCTTCGGGGAGGACAGGGGGCAACTATGGCTACACCTTC.

This rearrangement joins TRBV6-5 to TRBJ2-1; 9 bases line up with TRBD1. The junction had 8 bases not matched to a gene; V was cut back by 2 bases and J by 6 bases. CDR3 length: 16 amino acids. Per the germline V gene, CDR1 is MNHEY and CDR2 is SVGAGI. The CDR3 region is CASSYQGTGRVNEQFF. CDR3 DNA sequence: TGTGCCAGCAGTTACCAAGGGACAGGGAGGGTCAATGAGCAGTTCTTC.

V usage is TRBV20-1 and J usage is TRBJ2-7, with 8 bases that match TRBD2. CDR3 length equals 13 residues. Germline CDR1 and CDR2: DFQATT and SNEGSKA (reference sequence). The CDR3 region is CRAAGVSSYEQYF. The CDR3 bases are TGCAGGGCAGCGGGGGTATCCTCCTACGAGCAGTACTTC.

The CDR3 DNA reads as TGTGCCAGCAGCGTAGCGACGGGGGACACTGAAGCTTTCTTT. It yields the protein CASSVATGDTEAFF. This chain joins TRBV9 and TRBJ1-1, with a possible D match to TRBD1 (5 bases). Per germline, CDR1 SGDLS and CDR2 YYNGEE. V lost 0 bases and J 3 bases, leaving 9 bases between the germline ends. There are 14 residues in the CDR3.

This clonotype has only a few counts. The J gene is TRBJ2-7, the V gene TRBV27, with a tentative D call TRBD1 (5 bases). CDR1 and CDR2 from the germline V gene are MNHEY and SMNVEV (reference sequence). Trimming left V 5 bases short and J 3 bases short, with 17 bases between. The CDR3 totals 15 residues. For the CDR3, the DNA is TGTGCCAGCAGTGCCTCCAAGACAGTCGACTACGAGCAGTACTTC. Protein product: CASSASKTVDYEQYF.

This clonotype was found a few times. This chain uses TRBV11-2 with TRBJ1-4; 7 bases line up with TRBD1. V dropped 5 bases and J dropped 3; count of bases not matched to a gene: 9. CDR1 SGHAT and CDR2 FQNNGV come from the germline V gene. CDR3 size: 16 residues. CDR3 residues: CASSRQGYVANEKLFF. CDR3 DNA sequence: TGTGCCAGCAGCCGACAGGGTTATGTCGCTAATGAAAAACTGTTTTTT.

This chain links TRBV12-3 or TRBV12-4 with TRBJ1-2; no firm D call. Deletions cut 5 bases from V and 5 bases from J, with 12 bases between. CDR3 length equals 13 residues. CDR3: CASSRGHPYGYTF. The CDR3 DNA reads as TGTGCCAGCAGTCGAGGCCACCCATATGGCTACACCTTC.

The chain uses TRBV4-1 and TRBJ1-3, with D uncertain. V dropped 1 base and J dropped 2 bases, with 9 bases sitting between them. CDR1 MGHRA and CDR2 YSYEKL come from the germline V gene. The CDR3 is made up of 15 amino acids. DNA of the CDR3: TGCGCCAGCAGCCAAGTTATGGTGACTGGAAACACCATATATTTT. Translation: CASSQVMVTGNTIYF.

The CDR3 coding sequence is TGTGCCAGCAGTAAATCGACTAGCGGGGGGGCCGGGGTGGTAGATACGCAGTATTTT. Translated: CASSKSTSGGAGVVDTQYF. V is TRBV12-3 or TRBV12-4 and J is TRBJ2-3; 14 nucleotides agree with TRBD2. This CDR3 contains 19 residues. Trimming at V came to 5 bases and at J to 5 bases, leaving 15 bases not matched to a gene.

With regard to this clonotype: A much larger clone is a single base away; this may be a read error. This chain links TRBV2 with TRBJ1-1, with a weak D call TRBD1 (5 bases). Germline V gene data show CDR1 as SNHLY and CDR2 as FYNNEI. Trimming left V 6 bases short and J 3 bases short, with 20 bases between. The CDR3 has 16 residues. CDR3 DNA sequence: TGTGCCAGCAGCCCTAATCCGGGACGGCAATACACTGAAGCTTTCTTT. Amino acids: CASSPNPGRQYTEAFF.

This clonotype was counted at least ten times. This chain links TRBV6-1 with TRBJ2-5; TRBD2 aligns across 9 bases. Germline trimming cut 5 bases from V and 0 bases from J; bases unmatched to any gene: 4. Germline CDR1 reads MNHNS; CDR2 reads SASEGT. The length of the CDR3 is 15 residues. The CDR3 coding sequence is TGTGCCAGCAGTTATAGCGGGGGCAACCAAGAGACCCAGTACTTC. It encodes CASSYSGGNQETQYF.

The gene calls are TRBV12-3 or TRBV12-4 and TRBJ1-5, with TRBD1 as a possible D gene (5 bases). The V and J ends lost 1 base and 1 base respectively, with 11 bases between them. The CDR3 has 16 residues. CDR3 nucleotides: TGTGCCAGCAGTTTAGGGGGGGGGGTGAGCAATCAGCCCCAGCATTTT. Amino acid sequence: CASSLGGGVSNQPQHF.

This clonotype was counted at least ten times. The V call is TRBV3-1, the J call TRBJ2-2; tentatively, D is TRBD1 (6 bases). Germline V lookup: CDR1 LGHDT, CDR2 YNNKEL (reference sequence). The CDR3 totals 15 residues. The germline V and J ends were trimmed by 1 base and 3 bases, with 9 bases remaining between them. For the CDR3, the DNA is TGTGCCAGCAGCCAAGGGGCAGGGGACACCGGGGAGCTGTTTTTT. Its translation is CASSQGAGDTGELFF.

CDR3 DNA sequence: TGTGCCAGCAGTCTGCTGGGGGGTGGCCGCACAGATACGCAGTATTTT. Protein sequence: CASSLLGGGRTDTQYF. The chain combines TRBV7-3 with TRBJ2-3; perhaps TRBD2 as D (6 bases). CDR1 and CDR2 from the germline V gene are SGHTA and FQGTGA. Trimming pared 6 bases from V and 1 base from J, leaving 17 bases between. This CDR3 has 16 amino acids.

This clonotype came up many times. The rearrangement joins TRBV2 to TRBJ1-1; no clear D gene. V was clipped by 5 bases and J by 11 bases, with 12 bases between them. Germline CDR1 reads SNHLY; CDR2 reads FYNNEI. This CDR3 contains 11 residues. CDR3 nucleotides: TGTGCCAGCAGTCTATTAGGGAAGGCTTTCTTT. As protein: CASSLLGKAFF.

In its sample, this clonotype was seen a few times. J is TRBJ1-1 and V is TRBV18; TRBD1 agrees at 9 bases. Germline CDR1 is KGHSH and CDR2 is LQKENI. V dropped 3 bases and J dropped 4; count of bases not matched to a gene: 9. The CDR3 is 16 amino acids. The CDR3 spells CASSPGTGIFGTEAFF. CDR3 nucleotides: TGTGCCAGCTCACCCGGGACAGGGATATTTGGCACTGAAGCTTTCTTT.

This chain joins TRBV27 and TRBJ2-7; 13 bases line up with TRBD2. Looked up from germline, CDR1 is MNHEY and CDR2 is SMNVEV (reference sequence). This CDR3 has 20 amino acids. V was clipped by 6 bases and J by 5 bases; unmatched bases: 22. This CDR3 reads CASSLKGTQGLAGVRNEQYF. The CDR3 DNA reads as TGTGCCAGCAGCCTGAAGGGGACGCAAGGACTAGCGGGAGTACGGAACGAGCAGTACTTC.

The genes are TRBV20-1 and TRBJ2-4, with TRBD1 matching over 9 bases. Germline CDR1 is DFQATT and CDR2 is SNEGSKA (reference sequence). The trim removed 0 bases at V and 7 bases at J, leaving 7 bases unmatched. This CDR3 is 15 amino acids long. The CDR3 nucleotides are TGCAGTGCTAGAGACTCCGGGACAGGGTTGAACATTCAGTACTTC. Translation: CSARDSGTGLNIQYF.

The sample holds many counts of this clonotype. The V call is TRBV11-2, the J call TRBJ1-2; TRBD1 might be the D (5 bases). This CDR3 contains 15 residues. CDR1 is SGHAT and CDR2 is FQNNGV in the germline V gene. Trimming left V 7 bases short and J 7 bases short, with 22 bases between. CDR3: CASTSLKGLIGGYTF. The CDR3 coding sequence is TGTGCCAGCACCTCCCTGAAGGGGCTTATAGGTGGCTACACCTTC.

In its sample, this clonotype was seen many times. The chain uses TRBV12-3 or TRBV12-4 and TRBJ1-1; the D gene is possibly TRBD1 (6 bases). V was cut by 5 bases and J by 4 bases, with 17 bases left in between. The length of the CDR3 is 15 residues. As DNA, the CDR3 is TGTGCCAGCAGTCAGGGGCGACTTTTTAGCACTGAAGCTTTCTTT. Protein sequence: CASSQGRLFSTEAFF.

The genes are TRBV2 and TRBJ1-1; no clear D gene. Germline V gives CDR1 SNHLY, CDR2 FYNNEI. Trimming removed 10 bases at V and 0 bases at J, with 15 bases between. CDR3 length equals 14 residues. CDR3 DNA sequence: TGTGCCACCACTTCGAGGATTATGAACACTGAAGCTTTCTTT. This codes for CATTSRIMNTEAFF.

This clonotype was detected ten times or more. The chain couples TRBV12-3 or TRBV12-4 to TRBJ2-2; TRBD1 or TRBD2 may be the D gene (5 bases each). The CDR3 has 13 residues. V was pared by 7 bases and J by 3 bases, with 9 bases between. The DNA for the CDR3 is TGTGCCAGCACGAGGGGCGACACCGGGGAGCTGTTTTTT. It encodes CASTRGDTGELFF.

This clonotype showed up many times. V and J are TRBV5-1 and TRBJ1-1; D is unresolved. Per germline, CDR1 SGHRS and CDR2 YFSETQ. CDR3 length: 13 amino acids. V shed 0 bases and J shed 8 bases, with 11 bases lying between them. The CDR3 here is CASSLGNQLEAFF. The CDR3 DNA reads TGCGCCAGCAGCTTGGGGAACCAGCTCGAAGCTTTCTTT. The variable domain in full, with the rest retrieved from reference TRBV5-1 and TRBJ1-1, is KAGVTQTPRYLIKTRGQQVTLSCSPISGHRSVSWYQQTPGQGLQFLFEYFSETQRNKGNFPGRFSGRQFSNSRSEMNVSTLELGDSALYLCASSLGNQLEAFFGQGTRLTVV.